Following are 18 T cell receptor beta chains from one sample sequenced in a study of blood T cell repertoires in COVID-19. Libraries were prepared by immunoSEQ multiplex PCR; TCRdb keeps only in-frame clonotypes and omits some of them. The top ten hold 25% to 30% of the sample, which has around 130,000 clones, around 87% seen once. The sequencing input was peripheral blood. The receptors derive from a man in his 70s with active or convalescent COVID-19.

This chain joins TRBV6-5 and TRBJ2-6, with 8 bases identical to TRBD1. The ends lost 5 bases at V and 4 bases at J; junction bases unmatched: 4. This CDR3 comprises 15 residues. Looked up from germline, CDR1 is MNHEY and CDR2 is SVGAGI. In DNA, the CDR3 is TGTGCCAGCAGTCCAGGGGGCTCCGGGGCCAACGTCCTGACTTTC. Translation gives CASSPGGSGANVLTF.

The rearrangement uses TRBV9 and TRBJ2-3; 7 nucleotides match TRBD1. Germline loops: CDR1 SGDLS, CDR2 YYNGEE. Losses at the gene ends were 4 bases for V and 5 bases for J; bases not matched to a gene: 16. This CDR3 has 17 residues. The CDR3 protein is CASSSTPALDRVDTQYF. The CDR3 DNA sequence: TGTGCCAGCAGCTCAACACCCGCCCTCGACAGGGTAGATACGCAGTATTTT.

The chain recombines TRBV7-6 with TRBJ2-1; 8 bases are a match to TRBD1. Germline-derived CDR1 and CDR2 are SGHVS and FNYEAQ. V was pared by 5 bases and J by 5 bases, with 20 bases of the junction left unmatched. The CDR3 is 19 amino acids. The CDR3 region has the DNA TGTGCCAGCAGCCCTACAACAAACGCAGGACAGGGTGGAGACAATGAGCAGTTCTTC. Translated, it gives CASSPTTNAGQGGDNEQFF.

The rearrangement uses TRBV6-6 and TRBJ1-5; possible D gene TRBD1, 6 bases. With 5 bases removed from V and 2 bases from J, the gap between germline ends came to 16 bases. Germline values: CDR1 MNHNY, CDR2 SVGAGI (reference sequence). There are 16 residues in the CDR3. In nucleotides, the CDR3 is TGTGCCAGCAGTCCTTACAGGGATAAGGGCAATCAGCCCCAGCATTTT. Residues: CASSPYRDKGNQPQHF.

The rearrangement joins TRBV5-5 to TRBJ1-2; D possibly corresponds to TRBD1 (5 bases). The CDR3 has 15 amino acids. Germline CDR1 SGHKS, CDR2 YYEKEE (reference sequence). Trimming stripped 4 bases from V and 5 bases from J, with 18 bases between. The CDR3 DNA follows: TGTGCCAGCAGCAATATCGACGACAGAACGTATGGCTACACCTTC. Translated: CASSNIDDRTYGYTF.

The chain is built from TRBV4-2 and TRBJ2-5; weak D call: TRBD1 (6 bases). The length of the CDR3 is 14 residues. Germline V lookup: CDR1 LGHNA, CDR2 YNFKEQ. V lost 1 base and J lost 4, with 10 bases in between. Here the CDR3 reads CASSQGTVGETQYF. CDR3 DNA sequence: TGTGCCAGCAGCCAAGGGACAGTGGGAGAGACCCAGTACTTC.

The V gene is TRBV10-1, the J gene TRBJ1-2; D possibly corresponds to TRBD1 (5 bases). This CDR3 is 14 amino acids long. V was shortened by 5 bases and J by 9 bases, with 19 bases between the two germline ends. Germline V gives CDR1 WNHNN, CDR2 SYGVQD (reference sequence). In DNA form, the CDR3 reads TGCGCCAGCAGTAATGGGACTCACATACACCGCTACACCTTC. This sequence encodes CASSNGTHIHRYTF.

The gene calls are TRBV7-2 and TRBJ2-5; 10 bases are shared with TRBD1. Germline CDR1 is SGHTA and CDR2 is FQGNSA. This CDR3 contains 16 residues. J was trimmed by 4 bases and V by 5 bases; bases with no gene match: 10. In DNA form, the CDR3 reads TGTGCCAGCAGCCTACAGGGACAGGGGAACGGAGAGACCCAGTACTTC. Its protein is CASSLQGQGNGETQYF.

The chain is built from TRBV6-1 and TRBJ1-4; 8 bases line up with TRBD1. This CDR3 has 16 amino acids. Germline values: CDR1 MNHNS, CDR2 SASEGT. The V gene end was trimmed by 4 bases and the J gene end by 3 bases; junction bases not matched to a gene: 7. The CDR3 here is CASSVSTGVPNEKLFF. The CDR3 region has the DNA TGTGCCAGCAGTGTATCGACAGGGGTACCTAATGAAAAACTGTTTTTT.

The chain employs TRBV19 and TRBJ1-1; 7 bases are a match to TRBD1. Germline values: CDR1 LNHDA, CDR2 SQIVND (reference sequence). The junction had 8 bases not matched to a gene; V was cut back by 5 bases and J by 5 bases. This CDR3 is built from 14 residues. The DNA for the CDR3 is TGTGCCAGTAGTGTAGGGGGCGCGAGGACTGAAGCTTTCTTT. It translates to CASSVGGARTEAFF.

CDR3 amino acids: CAITPGPRPNTIYF. In nucleotides, the CDR3 is TGTGCCATCACACCGGGTCCGAGGCCCAACACCATATATTTT. This chain joins TRBV10-3 and TRBJ1-3, with unresolved D. Germline V gives CDR1 ENHRY, CDR2 SYGVKD. This CDR3 spans 14 amino acids. The V gene lost 7 bases and the J gene lost 7 bases, with 17 bases spanning the gap.

This clone appeared a single time. This chain uses TRBV3-1 (or the pseudogene TRBV3-2) with TRBJ1-1, with D tentatively TRBD1 (6 bases). This CDR3 is built from 16 residues. Trimming left V 7 bases short and J 1 base short, with 19 bases between. The germline V gene encodes CDR1 LGHDT and CDR2 YNNKEL (reference sequence). Here the CDR3 reads CASTWGGASQNTEAFF. The CDR3 region has the DNA TGTGCCAGCACTTGGGGGGGGGCGAGTCAGAACACTGAAGCTTTCTTT.

This clone was seen only a few times. This chain's CDR3 is CASSSGFGADKNIQYF. As DNA, the CDR3 is TGCGCCAGCAGCTCCGGGTTTGGGGCAGACAAAAACATTCAGTACTTC. The V and J genes are TRBV5-1 and TRBJ2-4, with D perhaps matching TRBD1 (5 bases). Trimming cost V 3 bases and J 3 bases, with 16 bases left between them. This CDR3 is 16 amino acids long. Germline CDR1 reads SGHRS; CDR2 reads YFSETQ.

The chain couples TRBV12-3 or TRBV12-4 to TRBJ2-1; 8 nucleotides line up with TRBD2. V trimming: 3 bases; J trimming: 12 bases; junction bases outside the gene matches: 7. CDR3 length: 13 residues. The CDR3 region has the DNA TGTGCCAGCAGTTTCGGGGGGGGAGTTGGGCAGTTCTTC. Protein product: CASSFGGGVGQFF.

V is TRBV11-3 and J is TRBJ2-7; 10 nucleotides agree with TRBD1. CDR3 length: 16 amino acids. Trimming removed 5 bases from V and 1 base from J; junction bases left unmatched: 8. Germline lookup yields CDR1 SGHNT and CDR2 YENEEA. CDR3 in amino acids: CASSAAGTGASYEQYF. The CDR3 coding sequence is TGTGCCAGCAGCGCGGCCGGGACAGGGGCTTCCTACGAGCAGTACTTC.

V gene TRBV7-9 combines with J gene TRBJ1-1, with 7 bases that match TRBD1. The CDR3 runs 16 residues. With 7 bases clipped from V and 4 bases from J, the junction kept 15 bases outside the gene matches. Germline values: CDR1 SEHNR, CDR2 FQNEAQ (reference sequence). The CDR3 protein is CASTLYAGGGATEAFF. DNA for the CDR3: TGTGCCAGCACCCTGTACGCCGGAGGGGGCGCCACTGAAGCTTTCTTT.

The chain recombines TRBV2 with TRBJ2-7; D may be TRBD2 (5 bases). This CDR3 is 14 amino acids long. Deletions cut 4 bases from V and 4 bases from J, with 14 bases between. Per the germline V gene, CDR1 is SNHLY and CDR2 is FYNNEI. The CDR3 nucleotides are TGTGCCAGCAGTGTGGACTGGATGAATTACGAGCAGTACTTC. This translates into CASSVDWMNYEQYF.

The rearrangement links TRBV30 to TRBJ1-4; perhaps TRBD1 as D (5 bases). CDR3 length: 17 residues. V lost 0 bases and J 7 bases, leaving 21 bases between the germline ends. Germline assignment: CDR1 GTSNPN and CDR2 SVGIG (reference sequence). The CDR3 reads CAWSVKGWGIGGEKLFF. CDR3 DNA sequence: TGTGCCTGGAGTGTAAAGGGGTGGGGAATCGGGGGTGAAAAACTGTTTTTT.